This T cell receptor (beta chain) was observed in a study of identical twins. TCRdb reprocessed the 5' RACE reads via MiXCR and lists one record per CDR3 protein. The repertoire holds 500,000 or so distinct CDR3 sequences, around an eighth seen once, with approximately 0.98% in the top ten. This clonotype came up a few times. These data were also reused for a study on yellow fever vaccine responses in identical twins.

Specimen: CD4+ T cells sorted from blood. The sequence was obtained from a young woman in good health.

The CDR3 is CASSYTAGDRGRGEQYF. CDR3 DNA sequence: TGCGCCAGCAGCTATACCGCCGGGGACAGGGGAAGGGGCGAGCAGTACTTC. The V call is TRBV5-1, the J call TRBJ2-7, with TRBD1 matching 10 bases. Germline assignment: CDR1 SGHRS and CDR2 YFSETQ. The CDR3 extends over 17 amino acids. Germline trimming cut 3 bases from V and 6 bases from J; bases unmatched to any gene: 15.